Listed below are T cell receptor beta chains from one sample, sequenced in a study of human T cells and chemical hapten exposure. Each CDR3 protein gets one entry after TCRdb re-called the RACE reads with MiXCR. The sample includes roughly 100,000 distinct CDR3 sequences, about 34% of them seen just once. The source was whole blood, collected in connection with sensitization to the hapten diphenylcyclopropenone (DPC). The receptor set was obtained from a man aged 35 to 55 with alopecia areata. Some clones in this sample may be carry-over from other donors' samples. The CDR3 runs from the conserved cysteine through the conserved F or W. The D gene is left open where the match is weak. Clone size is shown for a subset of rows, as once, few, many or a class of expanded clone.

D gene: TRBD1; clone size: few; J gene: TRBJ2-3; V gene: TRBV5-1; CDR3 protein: CASSRTGQGRSTDTQYF; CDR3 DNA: TGCGCCAGCAGCCGAACCGGACAGGGTAGAAGCACAGATACGCAGTATTTT
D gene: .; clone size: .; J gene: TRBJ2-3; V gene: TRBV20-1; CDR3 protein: CSARAIVAGTQYF; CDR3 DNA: TGCAGTGCTAGAGCCATCGTCGCAGGGACGCAGTATTTT
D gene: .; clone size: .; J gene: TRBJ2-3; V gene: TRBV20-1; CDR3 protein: CSARKGMVLTDTQYF; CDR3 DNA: TGCAGTGCTAGGAAGGGGATGGTCCTCACAGATACGCAGTATTTT
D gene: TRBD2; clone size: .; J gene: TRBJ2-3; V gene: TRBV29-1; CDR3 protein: CSVGGSGRPHRGTDTQYF; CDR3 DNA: TGCAGCGTTGGAGGTAGCGGGAGGCCTCACAGGGGCACAGATACGCAGTATTTT
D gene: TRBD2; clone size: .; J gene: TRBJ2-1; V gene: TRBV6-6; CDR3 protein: CASSYSILAGYDEQFF; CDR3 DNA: TGTGCCAGCAGTTACTCGATTCTAGCGGGGTACGATGAGCAGTTCTTC
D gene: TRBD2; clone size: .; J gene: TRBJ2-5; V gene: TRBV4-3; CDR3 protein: CASSQEVSGLVGETQYF; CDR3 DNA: TGCGCCAGCAGCCAAGAAGTCTCCGGACTAGTGGGGGAGACCCAGTACTTC
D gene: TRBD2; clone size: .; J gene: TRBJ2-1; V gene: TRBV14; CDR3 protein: CASSRRLAGNEQFF; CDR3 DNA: TGTGCCAGCAGCCGTAGACTAGCGGGCAATGAGCAGTTCTTC
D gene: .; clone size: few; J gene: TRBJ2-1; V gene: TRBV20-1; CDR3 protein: CSASGSSNEQFF; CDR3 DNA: TGCAGTGCTAGCGGGAGTAGTAATGAGCAGTTCTTC
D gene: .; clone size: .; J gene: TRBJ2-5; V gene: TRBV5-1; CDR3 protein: CASSPPVEGETQYF; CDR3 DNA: TGCGCCAGCAGCCCGCCGGTTGAGGGAGAGACCCAGTACTTC
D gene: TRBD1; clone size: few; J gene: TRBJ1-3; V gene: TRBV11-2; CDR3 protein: CASSLFGQGASGNTIYF; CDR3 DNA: TGTGCCAGCAGCTTATTCGGACAGGGGGCTTCGGGAAACACCATATATTTT
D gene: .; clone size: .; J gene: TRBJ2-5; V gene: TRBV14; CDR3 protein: CASSQYGVGEETQYF; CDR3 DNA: TGTGCCAGCAGCCAGTACGGGGTAGGAGAAGAGACCCAGTACTTC
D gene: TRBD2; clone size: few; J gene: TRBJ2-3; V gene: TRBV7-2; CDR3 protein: CASSRRTSGTSTDTQYF; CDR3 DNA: TGTGCCAGCAGCCGGAGGACTAGCGGAACTAGCACAGATACGCAGTATTTT
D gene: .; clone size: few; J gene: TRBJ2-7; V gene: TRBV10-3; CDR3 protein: CAISDRDRTSYEQYF; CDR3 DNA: TGTGCCATCAGTGACAGAGACAGGACCTCCTACGAGCAGTACTTC
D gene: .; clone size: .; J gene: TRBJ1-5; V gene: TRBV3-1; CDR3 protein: CASSPSFYSNQPQHF; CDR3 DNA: TGTGCCAGCAGCCCGAGTTTCTATAGCAATCAGCCCCAGCATTTT
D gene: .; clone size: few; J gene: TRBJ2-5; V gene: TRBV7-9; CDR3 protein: CASSLSGPLVGETQYF; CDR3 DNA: TGTGCCAGCAGCTTGTCAGGGCCCCTGGTGGGAGAGACCCAGTACTTC
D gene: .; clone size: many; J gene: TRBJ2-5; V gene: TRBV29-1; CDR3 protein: CSVDVGVQETQYF; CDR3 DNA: TGCAGCGTTGACGTTGGGGTACAAGAGACCCAGTACTTC
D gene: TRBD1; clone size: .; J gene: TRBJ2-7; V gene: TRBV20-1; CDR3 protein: CSATGGYEQYF; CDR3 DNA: TGCAGTGCTACAGGGGGCTACGAGCAGTACTTC
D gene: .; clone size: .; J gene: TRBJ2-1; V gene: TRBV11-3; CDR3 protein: CASSLDREHEQFF; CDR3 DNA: TGTGCCAGCAGCTTAGATAGGGAGCATGAGCAGTTCTTC
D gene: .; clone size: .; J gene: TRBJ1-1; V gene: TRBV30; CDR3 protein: CAWSVQVNTEAFF; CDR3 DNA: TGTGCCTGGAGTGTACAGGTGAACACTGAAGCTTTCTTT
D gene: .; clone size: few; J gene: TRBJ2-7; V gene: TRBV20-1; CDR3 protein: CSAPGGGGGYEQYF; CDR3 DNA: TGCAGTGCCCCTGGGGGAGGGGGGGGCTACGAGCAGTACTTC
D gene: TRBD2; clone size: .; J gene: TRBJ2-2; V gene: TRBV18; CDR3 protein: CASSRLVTVAGNTGELFF; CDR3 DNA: TGTGCCAGCTCACGATTGGTCACAGTAGCGGGGAACACCGGGGAGCTGTTTTTT
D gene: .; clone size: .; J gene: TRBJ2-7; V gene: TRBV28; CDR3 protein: CASRTVAGVGYEQYF; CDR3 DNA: TGTGCCAGCCGGACAGTAGCGGGCGTCGGCTACGAGCAGTACTTC
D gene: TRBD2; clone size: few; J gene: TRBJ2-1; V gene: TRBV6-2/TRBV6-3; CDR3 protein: CASRREGNEQFF; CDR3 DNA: TGTGCCAGCAGGCGGGAGGGCAATGAGCAGTTCTTC
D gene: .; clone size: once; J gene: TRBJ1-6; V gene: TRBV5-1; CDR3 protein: CASSLGVSPLHF; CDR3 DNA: TGCGCCAGCAGCTTAGGGGTTTCACCCCTCCACTTT
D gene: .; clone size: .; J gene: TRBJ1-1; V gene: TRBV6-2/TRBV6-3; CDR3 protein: CASSQGHTEAFF; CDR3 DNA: TGTGCCAGCAGTCAGGGGCACACTGAAGCTTTCTTT
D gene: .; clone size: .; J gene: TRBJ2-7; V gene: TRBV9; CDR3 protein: CASSVAGRSYEQYF; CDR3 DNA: TGTGCCAGCAGCGTAGCCGGGCGGTCCTACGAGCAGTACTTC
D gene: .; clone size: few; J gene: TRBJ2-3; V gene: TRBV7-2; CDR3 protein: CASSPGLTTDTQYF; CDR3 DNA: TGTGCCAGCAGCCCCGGACTAACCACAGATACGCAGTATTTT
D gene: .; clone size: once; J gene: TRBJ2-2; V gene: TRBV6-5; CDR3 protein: CASSPSWGTGELFF; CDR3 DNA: TGTGCCAGCAGCCCCAGCTGGGGAACCGGGGAGCTGTTTTTT
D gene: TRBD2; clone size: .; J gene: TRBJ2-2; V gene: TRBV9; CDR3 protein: CASSFIPRIAGAAGELFF; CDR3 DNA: TGTGCCAGCAGCTTCATACCTCGGATAGCGGGAGCGGCCGGGGAGCTGTTTTTT
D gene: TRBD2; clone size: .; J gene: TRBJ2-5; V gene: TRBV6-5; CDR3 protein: CASSYGTSGPETQYF; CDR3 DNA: TGTGCCAGCAGTTACGGGACTAGCGGCCCGGAGACCCAGTACTTC
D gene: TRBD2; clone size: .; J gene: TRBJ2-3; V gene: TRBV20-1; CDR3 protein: CSARPLAGDKDTQYF; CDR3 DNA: TGCAGTGCTAGGCCGCTAGCGGGAGATAAAGATACGCAGTATTTT
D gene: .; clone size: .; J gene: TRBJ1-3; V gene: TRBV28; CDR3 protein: CASSSAILAGNTIYF; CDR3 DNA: TGTGCCAGTTCGTCGGCCATACTGGCTGGAAACACCATATATTTT
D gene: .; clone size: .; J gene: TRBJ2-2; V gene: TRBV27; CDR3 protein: CASRPGGKVPTGELFF; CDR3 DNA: TGTGCCAGCAGGCCAGGGGGGAAAGTCCCCACCGGGGAGCTGTTTTTT
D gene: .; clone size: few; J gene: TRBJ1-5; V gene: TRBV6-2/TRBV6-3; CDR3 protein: CASSPGGGNQPQHF; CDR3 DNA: TGTGCCAGCAGTCCAGGAGGCGGCAATCAGCCCCAGCATTTT
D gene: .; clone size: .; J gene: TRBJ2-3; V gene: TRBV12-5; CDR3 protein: CASGSGTGSTDTQYF; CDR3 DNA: TGTGCTAGTGGTTCTGGGACGGGGAGCACAGATACGCAGTATTTT
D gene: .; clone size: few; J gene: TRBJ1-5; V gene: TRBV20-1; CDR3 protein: CSARDGRSNQPQHF; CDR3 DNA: TGCAGTGCTAGAGATGGCCGAAGCAATCAGCCCCAGCATTTT
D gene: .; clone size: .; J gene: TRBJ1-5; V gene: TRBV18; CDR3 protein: CASSLGVAGGDQPQHF; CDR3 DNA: TGTGCCAGCTCACTTGGAGTTGCGGGAGGGGATCAGCCCCAGCATTTT
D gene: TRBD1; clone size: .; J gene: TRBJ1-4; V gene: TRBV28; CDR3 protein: CASSPQGPNEKLFF; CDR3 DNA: TGTGCCAGCAGCCCACAGGGGCCTAATGAAAAACTGTTTTTT
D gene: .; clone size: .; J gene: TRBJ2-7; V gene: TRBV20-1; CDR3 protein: CSASDLYEQYF; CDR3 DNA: TGCAGTGCTAGTGATCTATACGAGCAGTACTTC
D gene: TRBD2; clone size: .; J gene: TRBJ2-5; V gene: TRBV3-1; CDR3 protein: CASSQGVSGAQETQYF; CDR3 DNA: TGTGCCAGCAGCCAAGGAGTTAGCGGGGCCCAAGAGACCCAGTACTTC
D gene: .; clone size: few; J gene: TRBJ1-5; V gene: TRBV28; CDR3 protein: CASREGNQPQHF; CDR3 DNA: TGTGCCAGCAGGGAGGGCAATCAGCCCCAGCATTTT